Presented here are 14 T cell receptor beta chains from one specimen sequenced in a study of CD8+ T cells in alopecia areata. Extraction of RNA preceded its reverse transcription into cDNA, which served as the sequencing template. Repertoires were generated with immunoSEQ multiplex PCR, while TCRdb's copy carries only in-frame clones and drops some. This table has 150,000 to 200,000 clones, roughly 60% appearing once. Indicated treatment: oral pan-JAK inhibitor, 5-10 mg twice daily. The sequenced sample was CD4+ T cells sorted from blood, obtained at week 24, from a patient treated with tofacitinib. All receptors come from a human donor with alopecia areata.

This chain's CDR3 is CASSQGFNQPQHF. The CDR3 bases are TGTGCCAGCAGCCAGGGGTTTAATCAGCCCCAGCATTTT. V is TRBV6-6 and J is TRBJ1-5, with a weak D call TRBD1 (6 bases). CDR3 length: 13 residues. Trimming removed 6 bases at V and 4 bases at J, with 10 bases between. Looked up from germline, CDR1 is MNHNY and CDR2 is SVGAGI (reference sequence).

This clone was detected a few times. Additional DNA sequences in this sample encode the identical CDR3. The chain carries TRBV29-1 and TRBJ2-5, with D maybe TRBD2 (5 bases). The CDR3 is 12 residues long. The ends were cut back, 7 bases at V and 2 bases at J, with 11 bases in the middle. In germline, CDR1 is SQVTM, CDR2 ANQGSEA. The CDR3 sequence is CSGTRGQETQYF. The CDR3 region has the DNA TGCAGCGGGACCCGGGGTCAAGAGACCCAGTACTTC.

V and J are TRBV2 and TRBJ1-2; no firm D call. Germline CDR1 is SNHLY and CDR2 is FYNNEI. The CDR3 is 14 residues long. V lost 2 bases and J lost 1, with 8 bases in between. The CDR3 DNA is TGTGCCAGCAGTGAACACAGCATTAACTATGGCTACACCTTC. The encoded protein is CASSEHSINYGYTF.

V is TRBV5-1 and J is TRBJ2-2, with 7 bases identical to TRBD2. The germline V gene encodes CDR1 SGHRS and CDR2 YFSETQ. The CDR3 totals 14 residues. V was pared by 3 bases and J by 5 bases, with 4 bases of the junction left unmatched. The CDR3 reads CASSSRGGTGELFF. The DNA for the CDR3 is TGCGCCAGCAGCTCCCGCGGGGGTACCGGGGAGCTGTTTTTT.

V gene TRBV30 combines with J gene TRBJ1-2; TRBD1 is a possible D gene (5 bases). V was clipped by 3 bases and J by 7 bases, with 15 bases between them. From germline, CDR1 is GTSNPN and CDR2 SVGIG (reference sequence). The CDR3 length is 13 residues. The CDR3 region is CAWSPRGGSGYTF. CDR3 DNA: TGTGCCTGGAGCCCCCGGGGGGGAAGTGGCTACACCTTC.

This clone has more than one count but fewer than ten. The chain is built from TRBV30 and TRBJ1-1, with D unresolved. With 4 bases removed from V and 7 bases from J, the gap between germline ends came to 22 bases. The germline V gene has CDR1 GTSNPN and CDR2 SVGIG (reference sequence). The CDR3 sequence is 15 residues long. CDR3 DNA: TGTGCCTGGACAGGAGTTCGTAGGGTTTCGAGTGAAGCTTTCTTT. This sequence encodes CAWTGVRRVSSEAFF.

This clone was detected only a few times. V usage is TRBV6-5 and J usage is TRBJ1-2, with D possibly TRBD1 on 5 matching bases. The CDR3 runs to 15 residues. Germline values: CDR1 MNHEY, CDR2 SVGAGI. Trimming removed 6 bases at V and 1 base at J, with 15 bases between. The CDR3: CASSLSGRINYGYTF. For the CDR3, the DNA is TGTGCCAGCAGCCTTTCGGGACGGATTAACTATGGCTACACCTTC.

This chain links TRBV7-2 with TRBJ2-3; 12 bases are shared with TRBD2. V trimming: 2 bases; J trimming: 3 bases; junction bases outside the gene matches: 0. The CDR3 is made up of 15 amino acids. Germline V CDR1 and CDR2: SGHTA, FQGNSA. The CDR3 region has the DNA TGTGCCAGCAGCTTACTAGCGGGGGGGACAGATACGCAGTATTTT. Its protein product is CASSLLAGGTDTQYF.

The chain carries TRBV4-2 and TRBJ1-5, with TRBD1 matching 7 bases. This CDR3 comprises 16 residues. Trimming cost V 3 bases and J 0 bases; bases outside gene matches: 5. Germline loops: CDR1 LGHNA, CDR2 YNFKEQ. CDR3 region: CASSHGEGASNQPQHF. As DNA, the CDR3 is TGTGCCAGCAGCCACGGCGAGGGGGCTAGCAATCAGCCCCAGCATTTT.

This chain links TRBV29-1 with TRBJ1-1; D remains ambiguous. The CDR3 loop spans 14 amino acids. V lost 7 bases and J lost 4, with 19 bases in between. Germline V CDR1 and CDR2: SQVTM, ANQGSEA. The CDR3 region has the DNA TGCAGCGCCGCAGTCTGGGGTAGCGGCACTGAAGCTTTCTTT. It is translated as CSAAVWGSGTEAFF.

This clone was picked up one time. The chain combines TRBV2 with TRBJ1-2; 9 bases fit TRBD1. The CDR3 runs 15 residues. Germline V gives CDR1 SNHLY, CDR2 FYNNEI. V was pared by 6 bases and J by 5 bases, with 10 bases of the junction left unmatched. The CDR3 reads CASRPTETGGYGYTF. The CDR3 region has the DNA TGTGCCAGCAGACCCACCGAGACAGGGGGGTATGGCTACACCTTC.

The V and J genes are TRBV11-1 and TRBJ1-1; no clear D. The V end was cut by 1 base, the J end by 0 bases, with 9 bases between. The germline CDR1 and CDR2 sequences are SGHAT and FQDESV (reference sequence). The CDR3 consists of 15 residues. The CDR3 nucleotides read TGTGCCAGCAGCTTAGGGCAGACCATGAACACTGAAGCTTTCTTT. It yields the protein CASSLGQTMNTEAFF.

The chain recombines TRBV4-2 with TRBJ1-6, with a weak D call TRBD1 (5 bases). The V end lost 1 base, the J end lost 7 bases, and 14 bases lay between the germline ends. From germline, CDR1 is LGHNA and CDR2 YNFKEQ. The CDR3 runs 16 residues. CDR3 DNA sequence: TGTGCCAGCAGCCAAGTGGGTGGGGGTTGGAATTCACCCCTCCACTTT. It encodes CASSQVGGGWNSPLHF.

This chain connects TRBV6-5 to TRBJ1-5, with D perhaps matching TRBD1 (5 bases). Trimming stripped 0 bases from V and 3 bases from J, with 9 bases between. Germline lookup yields CDR1 MNHEY and CDR2 SVGAGI. This CDR3 comprises 15 residues. CDR3 protein: CASSYSGGNNQPQHF. CDR3 coding DNA: TGTGCCAGCAGTTACTCTGGGGGAAACAATCAGCCCCAGCATTTT.